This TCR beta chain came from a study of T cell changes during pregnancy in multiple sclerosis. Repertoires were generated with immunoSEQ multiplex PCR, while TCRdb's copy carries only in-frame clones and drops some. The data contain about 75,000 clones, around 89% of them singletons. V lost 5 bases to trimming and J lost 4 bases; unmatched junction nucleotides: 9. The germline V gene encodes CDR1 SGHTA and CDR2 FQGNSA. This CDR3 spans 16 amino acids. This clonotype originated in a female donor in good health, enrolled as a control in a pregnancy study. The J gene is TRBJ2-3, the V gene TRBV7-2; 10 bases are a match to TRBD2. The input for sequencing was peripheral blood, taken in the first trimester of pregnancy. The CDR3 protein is CASSVIAGGGADTQYF. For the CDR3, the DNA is TGTGCCAGCAGCGTGATAGCGGGAGGAGGAGCAGATACGCAGTATTTT. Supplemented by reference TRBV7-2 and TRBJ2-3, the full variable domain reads GAGVSQSPSNKVTEKGKDVELRCDPISGHTALYWYRQSLGQGLEFLIYFQGNSAPDKSGLPSDRFSAERTGGSVSTLTIQRTQQEDSAVYLCASSVIAGGGADTQYFGPGTRLTVL.